This TCR beta chain was observed in a study of blood T cell repertoires in COVID-19 (dated by TCRdb to 2019 to 2021). Turning to the overall study: The collaborator samples originated in the United States, Italy and Spain and spanned the acute and convalescent phases of COVID-19. Nearly every sample came with metadata listing a de-identified subject ID, COVID-19 status, age in years and sex. Where available, HLA class I and class II types were obtained from metadata supplied by the sample provider rather than from assay-based typing. The material from the prospective study consisted of cDNA or gDNA derived from T cells, B-cell-depleted T cells, or PBMCs. The samples were drawn from two sources: the first 160 participants of the ongoing ImmuneRACE study, and 1,000 to 1,500 subjects contributed by 6 global collaborators. The dataset comprised deeply sampled blood TCRbeta repertoires from subjects exposed to, actively infected with, or recovered from COVID-19. A freely available public database, intended as a resource for researchers studying the immune response to SARS-CoV-2, is where the repertoires were released. Study-level results and caveats: How much clinical and demographic metadata was included differed by source and by participant, and the metadata was provided uncurated.

The CDR3 numbers 12 residues from cysteine through phenylalanine. CDR3 DNA only is kept here, 36 bases in frame from base 1. Trimming at the junction amounts to 4 bases on V and 7 bases on J, and the germline ends lie 11 bases apart. The germline V gene (reference sequence) specifies GTSNPN as CDR1 and SVGIG as CDR2. On this clone: Its antigen is still unknown. One base away there is no much larger clone; base qualities are not given.

Samples from volunteer blood donors who had recovered from COVID-19 were contributed by a second Seattle source. Collaborating institutions collected whole blood in K2EDTA tubes following their own protocols. For TCRbeta analysis, collaborators shipped samples as frozen whole blood, isolated PBMCs, or DNA extracted from either of those sample types. TCRbeta CDR3 regions were amplified from genomic DNA by means of the immunoSEQ Assay, a bias-controlled multiplex PCR. For the original study's pipeline: Nucleated cell counts per sample were estimated from amplification of reference gene primers within the assay. Sequence reads were collapsed and filtered to measure the absolute abundance of every unique TCRbeta CDR3 rearrangement. For each sample, productive Simpson clonality was calculated as the square root of Simpson's diversity index across productive rearrangements. TCRdb's version of the immuneACCESS table is confined to in-frame rearrangements and falls short of the full clone set. An unresolved V gene accounts for under half of the shortfall where checked; the remainder is of unknown origin. Clone size and V and J calls were adopted from that table, with D and trimming inferred from the DNA. The sample profile shows about 200,000 clones; about 88% of them were found once. Of the sample, roughly 6% falls within the top ten clones.

Sequenced input: peripheral blood. The rearranged segments are TRBV30 and TRBJ1-3; possibly the D gene is TRBD1, per 5 matching bases. This receptor was obtained from a woman between 40 and 55 years old who had recovered from COVID-19. The CDR3 is CAWTLGGNTIYF. The sequenced DNA: TGTGCCTGGACCCTTGGGGGGAACACCATATATTTT.